Sequencing of this T cell receptor beta chain was carried out in a study of blood T cell repertoires in COVID-19. Across the whole study: Acute-phase and convalescent COVID-19 samples originated in the United States, Italy and Spain. The cDNA or gDNA used as material had been derived from T cells, B-cell-depleted T cells, or PBMCs.

This CDR3 contains 14 residues. V dropped 9 bases and J dropped 1; count of bases not matched to a gene: 5. The germline CDR1 and CDR2 sequences are SNHLY and FYNNEI. How the authors handled the data: Reference gene primer amplification in the assay estimated nucleated cell counts. Measured with immunoSEQ multiplex PCR; TCRdb has only the in-frame clones, and not every one. V, J and clone size are taken as reported in that table, and D and trimming were inferred from the DNA itself. This table holds approximately 200,000 clones, roughly 80% found once. This clone was picked up a small number of times.

J is TRBJ2-4 and V is TRBV2; TRBD2 matches 8 bases. Sequencing was performed on peripheral blood. This receptor was identified in a man in his sixties with active or convalescent COVID-19. The CDR3 here is CASREGVAKNIQYF. DNA of the CDR3: TGTGCCAGTCGGGAGGGGGTGGCCAAAAACATTCAGTACTTC.